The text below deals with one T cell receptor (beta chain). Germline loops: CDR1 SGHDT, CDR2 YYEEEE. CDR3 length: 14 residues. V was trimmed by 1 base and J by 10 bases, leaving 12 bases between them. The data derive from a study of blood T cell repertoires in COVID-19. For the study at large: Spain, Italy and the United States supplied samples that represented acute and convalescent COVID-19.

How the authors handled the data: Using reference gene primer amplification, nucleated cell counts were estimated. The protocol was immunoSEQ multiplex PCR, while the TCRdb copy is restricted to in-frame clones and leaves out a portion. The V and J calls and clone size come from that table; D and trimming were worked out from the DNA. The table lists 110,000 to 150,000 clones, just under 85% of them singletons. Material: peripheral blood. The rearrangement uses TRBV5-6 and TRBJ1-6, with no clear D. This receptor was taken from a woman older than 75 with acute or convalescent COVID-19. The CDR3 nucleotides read TGTGCCAGCAGCTTGCGGGGTTCCGGGTCACCCCTCCACTTT. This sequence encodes CASSLRGSGSPLHF.